This TCR beta chain was retrieved from a study of cytomegalovirus exposure and HLA in healthy donors. Study-level information: The same platform as the roughly 630 first-cohort repertoires was used for the roughly 130 validation repertoires, a later analysis reported.

This clone came up once. The target antigen is unknown. Clones were read by immunoSEQ multiplex PCR, and TCRdb kept only the in-frame ones, dropping some. The sample contains some 150,000 clones, 80% to 95% of which appear only once. General observations from the study: Three chains linked to CMV were shown in vitro to be specific for CMV antigens. Subsequent analysis showed first-cohort TCR clusters tending to co-occur in approximately 120 validation repertoires.

CDR1 is SGHRS and CDR2 is YFSETQ in the germline V gene. V dropped 4 bases and J dropped 7; count of bases not matched to a gene: 10. CDR3 length: 15 amino acids. Among the 110 or so subjects of the validation cohort, separate from the roughly 670-subject first cohort, were the donors. Input material: PBMCs. The chain couples TRBV5-1 to TRBJ2-1; the match to TRBD2 covers 8 bases. This receptor was identified in a man younger than 35 in good health and CMV-seronegative. The CDR3 DNA follows: TGCGCCAGCAGCGTCGTAATAGCGGGAAGGAATGAGCAGTTCTTC. Its protein is CASSVVIAGRNEQFF.